The source of this T cell receptor beta chain is a study of cytomegalovirus exposure and HLA in healthy donors. Study overall: The 120 validation repertoires, a later analysis reported, used the same platform as the approximately 730 repertoires from the first cohort. The study, taken as a whole, reports: First-cohort TCR clusters tended to co-occur in the roughly 120 validation repertoires, a later analysis found. Some public TCRs appeared in many individuals, while most sequences were rare. Cytomegalovirus association was assigned to approximately 160 TCR beta chains.

Germline assignment: CDR1 SNHLY and CDR2 FYNNEI. V lost 1 base and J 6 bases, leaving 13 bases between the germline ends. The CDR3 totals 14 residues. A note on this clone: The antigen is undetermined.

Profiling relied on immunoSEQ multiplex PCR, and the TCRdb table lists in-frame clones only, not all of them. The sample has about 220,000 clones, 88% seen once. The chain couples TRBV2 to TRBJ2-7, with unresolved D. This TCR was sampled from a woman aged 18-35 years in good health and CMV-seronegative. The specimen was PBMCs. CDR3 DNA sequence: TGTGCCAGCAGTGAAGTTCGCCGACAAGCCGAGCAGTACTTC. Its translation: CASSEVRRQAEQYF.